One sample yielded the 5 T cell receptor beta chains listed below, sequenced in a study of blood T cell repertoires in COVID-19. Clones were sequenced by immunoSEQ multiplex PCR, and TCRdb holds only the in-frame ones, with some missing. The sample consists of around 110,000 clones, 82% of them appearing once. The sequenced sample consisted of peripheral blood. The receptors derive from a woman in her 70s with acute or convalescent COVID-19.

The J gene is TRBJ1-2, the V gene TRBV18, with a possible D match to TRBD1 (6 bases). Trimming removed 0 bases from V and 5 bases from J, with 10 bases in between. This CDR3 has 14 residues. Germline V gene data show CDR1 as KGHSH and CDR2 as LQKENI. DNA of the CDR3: TGTGCCAGCTCACCACCGGACAGTATTTATGGCTACACCTTC. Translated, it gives CASSPPDSIYGYTF.

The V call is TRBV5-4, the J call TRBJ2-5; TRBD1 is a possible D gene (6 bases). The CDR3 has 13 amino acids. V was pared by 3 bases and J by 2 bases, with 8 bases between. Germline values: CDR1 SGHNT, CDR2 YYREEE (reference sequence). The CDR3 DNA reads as TGTGCCAGCAGCTACGACAGGCAAGAGACCCAGTACTTC. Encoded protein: CASSYDRQETQYF.

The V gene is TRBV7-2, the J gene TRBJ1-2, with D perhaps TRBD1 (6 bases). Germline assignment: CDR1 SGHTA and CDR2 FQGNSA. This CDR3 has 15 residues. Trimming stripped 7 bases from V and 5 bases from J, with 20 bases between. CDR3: CASTDTGSPWYGYTF. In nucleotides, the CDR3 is TGTGCCAGCACCGATACAGGGAGTCCTTGGTATGGCTACACCTTC.

This chain's CDR3 is CATSARPRDTQYF. In nucleotides, the CDR3 is TGTGCCACCAGTGCCAGGCCAAGGGATACGCAGTATTTT. This chain uses TRBV24-1 with TRBJ2-3, with D uncertain. The V gene lost 5 bases and the J gene lost 6 bases, with 11 bases spanning the gap. The CDR3 is 13 amino acids. Germline V gene data show CDR1 as KGHDR and CDR2 as SFDVKD.

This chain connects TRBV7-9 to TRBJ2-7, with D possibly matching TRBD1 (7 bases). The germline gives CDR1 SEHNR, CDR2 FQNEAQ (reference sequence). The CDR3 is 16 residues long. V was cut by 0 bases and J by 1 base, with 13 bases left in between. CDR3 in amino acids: CASSLARGVLSYEQYF. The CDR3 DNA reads TGTGCCAGCAGCTTAGCCAGGGGGGTCCTATCCTACGAGCAGTACTTC.